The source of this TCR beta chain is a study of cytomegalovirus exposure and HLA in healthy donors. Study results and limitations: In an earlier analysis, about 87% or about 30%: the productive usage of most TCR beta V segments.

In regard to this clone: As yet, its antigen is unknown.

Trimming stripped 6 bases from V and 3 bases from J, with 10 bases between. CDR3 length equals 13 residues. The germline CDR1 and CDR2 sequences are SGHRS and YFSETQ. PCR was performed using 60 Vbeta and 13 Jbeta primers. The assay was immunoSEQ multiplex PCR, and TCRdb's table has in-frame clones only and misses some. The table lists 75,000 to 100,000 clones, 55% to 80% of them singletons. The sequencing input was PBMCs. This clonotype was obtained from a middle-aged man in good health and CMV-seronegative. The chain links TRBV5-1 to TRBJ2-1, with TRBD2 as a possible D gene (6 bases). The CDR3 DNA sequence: TGCGCCAGCAACCAAGCGGGCTACAATGAGCAGTTCTTC. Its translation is CASNQAGYNEQFF.